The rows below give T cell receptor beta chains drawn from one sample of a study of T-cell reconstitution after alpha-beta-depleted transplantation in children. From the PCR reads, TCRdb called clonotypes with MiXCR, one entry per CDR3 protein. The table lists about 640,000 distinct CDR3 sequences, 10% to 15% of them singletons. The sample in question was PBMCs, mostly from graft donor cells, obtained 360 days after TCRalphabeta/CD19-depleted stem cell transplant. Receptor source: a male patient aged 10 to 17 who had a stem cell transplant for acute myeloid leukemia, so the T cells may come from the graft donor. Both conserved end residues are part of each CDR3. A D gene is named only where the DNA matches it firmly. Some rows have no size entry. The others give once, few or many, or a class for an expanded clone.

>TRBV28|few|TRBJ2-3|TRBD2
CASNEGSGRVPDTQYF
TGTGCCAGCAACGAGGGTAGCGGGAGGGTTCCAGATACGCAGTATTTT
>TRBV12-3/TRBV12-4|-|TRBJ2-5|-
CASSLRVGVKVKETQYF
TGTGCCAGCAGTTTACGGGTGGGGGTCAAGGTGAAAGAGACCCAGTACTTC
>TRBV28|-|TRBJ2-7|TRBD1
CASSFGQGRASEQYF
TGTGCCAGCAGTTTTGGACAGGGTCGGGCATCCGAGCAGTACTTC
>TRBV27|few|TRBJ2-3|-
CASSTLIPDTQYF
TGTGCCAGCAGTACCCTTATACCAGATACGCAGTATTTT
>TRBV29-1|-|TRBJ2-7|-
CSVAETAGSYEQYF
TGCAGCGTAGCTGAGACCGCGGGAAGTTACGAGCAGTACTTC
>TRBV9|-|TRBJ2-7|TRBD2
CASSYGTTHNYEQYF
TGTGCCAGCAGCTACGGGACTACACACAACTACGAGCAGTACTTC
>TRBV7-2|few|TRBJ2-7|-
CASSPGRRVISYEQYF
TGTGCCAGCAGCCCGGGACGGAGAGTTATCTCCTACGAGCAGTACTTC
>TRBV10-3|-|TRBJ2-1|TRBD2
CAISSGSSDEQFF
TGTGCCATCTCCAGCGGGAGTAGCGATGAGCAGTTCTTC
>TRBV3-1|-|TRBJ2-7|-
CASSRAGTGLYEQYF
TGTGCCAGCAGCCGGGCCGGGACGGGGCTCTACGAGCAGTACTTC
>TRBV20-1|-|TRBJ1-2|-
CSARNNRDNYGYTF
TGCAGTGCTAGAAATAACCGGGATAACTATGGCTACACCTTC
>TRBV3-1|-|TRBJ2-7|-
CACSQVWISYEQYF
TGTGCCTGCAGCCAAGTTTGGATTTCCTACGAGCAGTACTTC
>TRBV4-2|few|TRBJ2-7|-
CASSQSGALGGIYEQYF
TGTGCCAGCAGCCAAAGCGGTGCGCTGGGTGGGATCTACGAGCAGTACTTC
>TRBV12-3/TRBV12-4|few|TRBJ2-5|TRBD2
CASGSSPLLAGGGETQYF
TGTGCCAGCGGATCCTCGCCTTTACTAGCGGGAGGGGGGGAGACCCAGTACTTC
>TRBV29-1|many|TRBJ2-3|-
CSIVVSTDTQYF
TGCAGCATAGTGGTTAGCACAGATACGCAGTATTTT
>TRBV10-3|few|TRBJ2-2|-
CAIRGLNTGELFF
TGTGCCATCAGGGGCCTAAACACCGGGGAGCTGTTTTTT
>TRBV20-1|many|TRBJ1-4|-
CSARVLQKLFF
TGCAGTGCTAGAGTCCTTCAAAAACTGTTTTTT
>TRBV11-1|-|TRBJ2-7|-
CASSRRGGRGWNSYEQYF
TGTGCCAGCAGCCGGAGAGGGGGGCGAGGGTGGAACTCCTACGAGCAGTACTTC
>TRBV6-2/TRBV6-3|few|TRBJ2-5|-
CASSYGDRTTQETQYF
TGTGCCAGCAGTTACGGAGACCGAACTACTCAAGAGACCCAGTACTTC
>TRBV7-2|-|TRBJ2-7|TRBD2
CASSLGLADTYEQYF
TGTGCCAGCAGCTTAGGGCTAGCGGACACCTACGAGCAGTACTTC
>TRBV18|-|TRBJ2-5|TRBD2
CASSPFSASGSETQYF
TGTGCCAGCTCACCGTTCTCGGCTAGCGGGAGTGAGACCCAGTACTTC
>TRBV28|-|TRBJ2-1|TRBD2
CASSEGLAGIYNEQFF
TGTGCCAGCAGTGAAGGACTAGCGGGTATTTACAATGAGCAGTTCTTC
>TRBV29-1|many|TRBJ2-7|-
CSVEVGTYEQYF
TGCAGCGTTGAAGTTGGCACTTACGAGCAGTACTTC
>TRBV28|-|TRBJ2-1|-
CASRQGSTYNEQFF
TGTGCCAGCAGACAGGGTAGTACCTACAATGAGCAGTTCTTC
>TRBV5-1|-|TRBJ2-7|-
CASSLLSAGVGFYEQYF
TGCGCCAGCAGCTTGCTATCCGCAGGGGTAGGTTTCTACGAGCAGTACTTC
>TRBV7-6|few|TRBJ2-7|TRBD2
CASSFGTSIWDEQYF
TGTGCCAGCAGCTTCGGGACTAGCATCTGGGACGAGCAGTACTTC
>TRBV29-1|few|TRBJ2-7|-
CSVNLREYEQYF
TGCAGCGTTAACCTCAGGGAGTACGAGCAGTACTTC
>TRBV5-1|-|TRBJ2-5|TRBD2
CASSSGTSLETQYF
TGCGCCAGCAGCTCCGGGACTAGCTTGGAGACCCAGTACTTC
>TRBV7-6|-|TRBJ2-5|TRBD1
CASSFGTGGFQETQYF
TGTGCCAGCAGCTTTGGGACAGGGGGTTTTCAAGAGACCCAGTACTTC
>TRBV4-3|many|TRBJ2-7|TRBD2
CASSQLLGLAGDYEQYF
TGCGCCAGCAGCCAACTCCTCGGACTAGCGGGAGACTACGAGCAGTACTTC
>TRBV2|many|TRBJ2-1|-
CASLESYNEQFF
TGTGCCAGCCTAGAATCCTACAATGAGCAGTTCTTC
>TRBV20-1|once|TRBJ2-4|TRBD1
CRAPITGQGKGVRNIQYF
TGCAGGGCCCCGATCACAGGACAGGGGAAAGGGGTTAGGAACATTCAGTACTTC
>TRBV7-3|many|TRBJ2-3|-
CASSQRRGGTDTQYF
TGTGCCAGCAGCCAAAGGAGGGGTGGCACAGATACGCAGTATTTT
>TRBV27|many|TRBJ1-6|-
CASSFWQGSSPLHF
TGTGCCAGCAGTTTCTGGCAGGGGAGCTCACCCCTCCACTTT
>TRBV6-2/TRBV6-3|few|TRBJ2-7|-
CASSYGASGTEQYF
TGTGCCAGCAGTTATGGGGCCTCAGGGACCGAGCAGTACTTC
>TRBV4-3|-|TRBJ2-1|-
CASSQDPPKSSYNEQFF
TGCGCCAGCAGCCAAGATCCGCCAAAGAGCTCCTACAATGAGCAGTTCTTC
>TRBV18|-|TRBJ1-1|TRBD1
CASSLDRSNTEAFF
TGTGCCAGCTCACTGGACAGGTCGAACACTGAAGCTTTCTTT
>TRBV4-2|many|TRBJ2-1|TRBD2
CASSQERTSGSDEQFF
TGTGCCAGCAGCCAAGAACGGACTAGCGGGAGCGATGAGCAGTTCTTC